This TCR beta chain appears in the sequencing data of a study of blood T cell repertoires in COVID-19. TCRdb keeps only in-frame clones here, not all; method: immunoSEQ multiplex PCR. Here the sample spans 150,000 to 200,000 clones, 80% to 85% being singletons. Trimming stripped 3 bases from V and 3 bases from J, with 6 bases between. The CDR3 is 13 residues long. CDR1 LNHDA and CDR2 SQIVND come from the germline V gene (reference sequence). The TCR comes from a woman aged 40-49 years with acute or convalescent COVID-19. The chain employs TRBV19 and TRBJ1-3, with TRBD1 as a possible D gene (5 bases). Sequencing used peripheral blood. The CDR3 loop reads CASSIQGGNTIYF. For the CDR3, the DNA is TGTGCCAGTAGTATTCAGGGTGGAAACACCATATATTTT.